The clone carrying this T cell receptor (beta chain) was counted once. The source of the sample is a study of memory CD4+ T cells and cytomegalovirus serostatus. At the level of the study: This sample comes from healthy Belgian adults, fewer than 10 CMV seropositive, approximately 25 seronegative.

The sort gate was single viable CD3+CD4+CD8-CD45RO+ cells for memory CD4+ T cells. The ends were cut back, 2 bases at V and 8 bases at J, with 18 bases in the middle. Germline values: CDR1 MNHNS, CDR2 SASEGT. The CDR3 spans 15 residues. Per the study methods: After removing out-of-frame reads, around 2,000,000 distinct TCRbeta sequences remained. Data came from immunoSEQ multiplex PCR; TCRdb stores just in-frame clones and leaves some out. D and trimming were read from the DNA, whereas the V and J calls and clone size are those reported in that table. The sample has some 41,000 clones; roughly 77% are singletons.

The sequencing input was memory CD4+ T cells from blood. The TCR was taken from an adult in good health and CMV-seronegative. The V call is TRBV6-1, the J call TRBJ1-2; D might be TRBD1 (6 bases). CDR3 residues: CASSEFRGATAGYTF. CDR3 nucleotide sequence: TGTGCCAGCAGTGAATTTCGGGGGGCCACCGCCGGCTACACCTTC.